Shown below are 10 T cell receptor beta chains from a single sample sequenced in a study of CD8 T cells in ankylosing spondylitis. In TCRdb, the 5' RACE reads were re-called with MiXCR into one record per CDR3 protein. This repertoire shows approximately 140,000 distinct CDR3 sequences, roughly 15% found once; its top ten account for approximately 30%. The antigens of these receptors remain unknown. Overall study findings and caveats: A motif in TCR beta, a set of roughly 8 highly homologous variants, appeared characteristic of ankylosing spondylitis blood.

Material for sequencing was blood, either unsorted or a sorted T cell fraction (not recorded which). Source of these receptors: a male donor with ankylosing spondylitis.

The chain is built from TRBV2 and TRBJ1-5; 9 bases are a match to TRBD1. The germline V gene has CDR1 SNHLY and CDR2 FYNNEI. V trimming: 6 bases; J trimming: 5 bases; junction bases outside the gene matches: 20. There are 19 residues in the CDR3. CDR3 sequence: CASSEAGTGPEQLDQPQHF. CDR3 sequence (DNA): TGTGCCAGCAGCGAGGCCGGGACAGGGCCCGAGCAATTGGATCAGCCCCAGCATTTT.

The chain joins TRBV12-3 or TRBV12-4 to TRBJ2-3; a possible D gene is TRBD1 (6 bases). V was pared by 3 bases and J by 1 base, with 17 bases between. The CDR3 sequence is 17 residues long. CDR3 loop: CASSFARGQIRTDTQYF. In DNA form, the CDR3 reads TGTGCCAGCAGTTTCGCAAGGGGACAAATTCGCACAGATACGCAGTATTTT.

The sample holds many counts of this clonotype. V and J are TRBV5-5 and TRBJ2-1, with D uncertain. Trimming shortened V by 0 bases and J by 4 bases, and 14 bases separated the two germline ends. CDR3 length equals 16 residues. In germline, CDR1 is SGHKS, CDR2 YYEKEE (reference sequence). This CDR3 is CASSLEVGLGYNEQFF. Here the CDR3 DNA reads TGTGCCAGCAGCTTGGAGGTGGGTCTTGGGTACAATGAGCAGTTCTTC. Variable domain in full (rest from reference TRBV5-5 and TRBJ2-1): DAGVTQSPTHLIKTRGQQVTLRCSPISGHKSVSWYQQVLGQGPQFIFQYYEKEERGRGNFPDRFSARQFPNYSSELNVNALLLGDSALYLCASSLEVGLGYNEQFFGPGTRLTVL.

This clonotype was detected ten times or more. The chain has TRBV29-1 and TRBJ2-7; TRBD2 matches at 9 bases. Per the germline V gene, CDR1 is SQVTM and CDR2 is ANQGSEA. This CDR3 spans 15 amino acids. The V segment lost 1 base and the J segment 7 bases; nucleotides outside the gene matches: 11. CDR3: CSVEVWREGMEEQYF. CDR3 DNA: TGCAGCGTTGAAGTCTGGCGGGAGGGGATGGAGGAGCAGTACTTC.

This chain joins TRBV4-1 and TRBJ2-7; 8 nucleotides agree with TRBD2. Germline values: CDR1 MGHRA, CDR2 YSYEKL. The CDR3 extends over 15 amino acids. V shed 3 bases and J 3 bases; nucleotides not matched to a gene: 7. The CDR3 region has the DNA TGCGCCAGCAGCCAGCGTAGCGGGATTGGCTACGAGCAGTACTTC. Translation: CASSQRSGIGYEQYF.

The CDR3 DNA sequence: TGCGCCAGCAGCTTGCGGGTTAGGACAGATACGCAGTATTTT. It encodes CASSLRVRTDTQYF. J is TRBJ2-3 and V is TRBV5-1; D uncertain. Germline V gene lookup returns CDR1 SGHRS and CDR2 YFSETQ. This CDR3 contains 14 residues. V was trimmed by 1 base and J by 3 bases, leaving 9 bases between them.

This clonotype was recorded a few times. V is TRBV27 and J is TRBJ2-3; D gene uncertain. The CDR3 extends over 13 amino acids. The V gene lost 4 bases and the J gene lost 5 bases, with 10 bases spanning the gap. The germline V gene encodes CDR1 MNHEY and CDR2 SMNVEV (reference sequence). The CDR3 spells CASSSFLRDTQYF. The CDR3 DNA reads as TGTGCCAGCAGTTCCTTTTTAAGAGATACGCAGTATTTT.

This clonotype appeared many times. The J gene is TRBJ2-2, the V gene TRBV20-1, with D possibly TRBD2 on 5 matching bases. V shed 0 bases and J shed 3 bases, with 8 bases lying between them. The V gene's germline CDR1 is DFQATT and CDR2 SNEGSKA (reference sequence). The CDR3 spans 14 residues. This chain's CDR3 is CSARDFGDTGELFF. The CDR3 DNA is TGCAGTGCTAGAGATTTCGGGGACACCGGGGAGCTGTTTTTT.

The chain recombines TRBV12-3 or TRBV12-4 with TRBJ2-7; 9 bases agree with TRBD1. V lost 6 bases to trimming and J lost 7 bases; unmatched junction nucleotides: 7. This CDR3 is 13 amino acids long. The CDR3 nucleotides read TGTGCCAGCAGGCGGACAGGGGTTAGGGAGCAGTACTTC. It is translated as CASRRTGVREQYF.

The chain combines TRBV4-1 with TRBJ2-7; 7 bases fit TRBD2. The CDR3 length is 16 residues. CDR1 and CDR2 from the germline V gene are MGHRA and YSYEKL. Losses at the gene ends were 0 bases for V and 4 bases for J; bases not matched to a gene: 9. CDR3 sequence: CASSQEPAGRGYEQYF. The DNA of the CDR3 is TGCGCCAGCAGCCAAGAACCAGCGGGACGAGGGTACGAGCAGTACTTC.